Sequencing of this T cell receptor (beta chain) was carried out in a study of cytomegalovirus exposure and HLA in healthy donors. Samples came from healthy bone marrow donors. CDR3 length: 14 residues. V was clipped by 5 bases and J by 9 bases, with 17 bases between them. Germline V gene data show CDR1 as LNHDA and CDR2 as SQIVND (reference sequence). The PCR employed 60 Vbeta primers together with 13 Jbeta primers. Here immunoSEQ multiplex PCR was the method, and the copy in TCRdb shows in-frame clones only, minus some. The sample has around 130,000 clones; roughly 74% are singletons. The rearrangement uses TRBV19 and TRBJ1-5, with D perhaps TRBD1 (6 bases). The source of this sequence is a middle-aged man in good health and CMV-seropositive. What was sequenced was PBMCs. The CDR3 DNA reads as TGTGCCAGTAGTGTCAGGGGTCCGGGCGGGCCCCAGCATTTT. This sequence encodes CASSVRGPGGPQHF.